The rows below give T cell receptor beta chains drawn from one sample of a study of shared clonotypes between healthy human individuals. The assay was immunoSEQ multiplex PCR, and TCRdb's table has in-frame clones only and misses some. There are some 2,500,000 clones in the sample; 93% occur only once, and more than 0.35% lies in the top ten. The sequencing sample was made of naive CD4+ T cells from PBMCs. All receptors derive from a man aged 18 to 29 in good health. Some clones in this sample may be carry-over from other donors' samples. The CDR3 runs from the conserved cysteine through the conserved F or W.

j_call,v_call,cdr3_aa
TRBJ1-2,TRBV13,CASSSDREGYGYTF
TRBJ2-2,TRBV11-3,CASSLSGGGELFF
TRBJ1-2,TRBV6-1,CASQGIPDGYTF
TRBJ1-5,TRBV2,CASSAGRGQPQHF
TRBJ1-1,TRBV9,CASSGGQENTEAFF
TRBJ2-7,TRBV6-1,CASKVLGQSSYEQYF
TRBJ2-1,TRBV5-1,CASSLGDNEQFF
TRBJ2-7,TRBV4-2,CASSPGVVGRRQSPNEQYF
TRBJ1-6,TRBV9,CASSVERREGSPLHF
TRBJ2-1,TRBV5-6,CASSLVSSGRLDEQFF
TRBJ1-3,TRBV6-1,CASSDPGILNTIYF
TRBJ1-1,TRBV27,CASSFRAARNTEAFF
TRBJ2-7,TRBV28,CASSLPGAALDEQYF
TRBJ2-2,TRBV4-2,CASSLRLAGVTGELFF
TRBJ1-5,TRBV4-3,CASSQEIGQPQHF
TRBJ2-1,TRBV4-2,CASSPSAGVTYNEQFF
TRBJ2-6,TRBV5-4,CASSIWYSGANVLTF
TRBJ2-5,TRBV10-3,CAISGPPGFTETQYF
TRBJ2-3,TRBV7-9,CASSQRTRGGTDTQYF
TRBJ2-3,TRBV2,CASSQHSGPADTQYF
TRBJ2-5,TRBV5-4,CASSLGGSAKETQYF
TRBJ1-5,TRBV19,CASNGVNQPQHF
TRBJ2-7,TRBV5-1,CASSDGTGLSYEQYF
TRBJ2-7,TRBV7-3,CASSLGGPSYEQYF
TRBJ1-1,TRBV29-1,CSVEWGPNTEAFF
TRBJ1-2,TRBV28,CASSLREDYGYTF
TRBJ2-7,TRBV7-2,CASSLKGHEQYF
TRBJ2-2,TRBV4-1,CASSLRLPRGELFF
TRBJ2-1,TRBV5-5,CASSLHGDSNYNEQFF
TRBJ2-7,TRBV18,CASSPPGWLAAGSEQYF
TRBJ2-1,TRBV28,CASISPGLATNEQFF
TRBJ2-4,TRBV7-3,CASSEGLAAAQYF
TRBJ2-5,TRBV7-6,CASSLKTGIGEETQYF
TRBJ2-5,TRBV23-1,CASSQSLRRGIDPETQYF
TRBJ2-7,TRBV7-2,CASTHPGQSYEQYF
TRBJ2-7,TRBV5-1,CASSARGEGPNEQYF
TRBJ2-5,TRBV28,CASTHGAGSGETQYF
TRBJ2-3,TRBV5-1,CASSLEKLTDTQYF
TRBJ2-1,TRBV7-2,CASSHRTSGRHGVHEQFF
TRBJ2-3,TRBV9,CASSVGRGSDTQYF
TRBJ2-5,TRBV6-6,CASSISIGGETQYF
TRBJ1-4,TRBV6-5,CASSYSGEKLFF
TRBJ2-5,TRBV9,CASSASQGPFGTQYF
TRBJ1-1,TRBV25-1,CASSGTGQYTEAFF
TRBJ2-1,TRBV6-5,CASRIRTGKRNEQFF
TRBJ2-3,TRBV7-2,CASSLRLAGVVDTQYF
TRBJ2-1,TRBV30,CAWSARFGANEQFF
TRBJ1-1,TRBV5-4,CASSGRDRGALAFF
TRBJ1-2,TRBV28,CASRVGQRRYGYTF